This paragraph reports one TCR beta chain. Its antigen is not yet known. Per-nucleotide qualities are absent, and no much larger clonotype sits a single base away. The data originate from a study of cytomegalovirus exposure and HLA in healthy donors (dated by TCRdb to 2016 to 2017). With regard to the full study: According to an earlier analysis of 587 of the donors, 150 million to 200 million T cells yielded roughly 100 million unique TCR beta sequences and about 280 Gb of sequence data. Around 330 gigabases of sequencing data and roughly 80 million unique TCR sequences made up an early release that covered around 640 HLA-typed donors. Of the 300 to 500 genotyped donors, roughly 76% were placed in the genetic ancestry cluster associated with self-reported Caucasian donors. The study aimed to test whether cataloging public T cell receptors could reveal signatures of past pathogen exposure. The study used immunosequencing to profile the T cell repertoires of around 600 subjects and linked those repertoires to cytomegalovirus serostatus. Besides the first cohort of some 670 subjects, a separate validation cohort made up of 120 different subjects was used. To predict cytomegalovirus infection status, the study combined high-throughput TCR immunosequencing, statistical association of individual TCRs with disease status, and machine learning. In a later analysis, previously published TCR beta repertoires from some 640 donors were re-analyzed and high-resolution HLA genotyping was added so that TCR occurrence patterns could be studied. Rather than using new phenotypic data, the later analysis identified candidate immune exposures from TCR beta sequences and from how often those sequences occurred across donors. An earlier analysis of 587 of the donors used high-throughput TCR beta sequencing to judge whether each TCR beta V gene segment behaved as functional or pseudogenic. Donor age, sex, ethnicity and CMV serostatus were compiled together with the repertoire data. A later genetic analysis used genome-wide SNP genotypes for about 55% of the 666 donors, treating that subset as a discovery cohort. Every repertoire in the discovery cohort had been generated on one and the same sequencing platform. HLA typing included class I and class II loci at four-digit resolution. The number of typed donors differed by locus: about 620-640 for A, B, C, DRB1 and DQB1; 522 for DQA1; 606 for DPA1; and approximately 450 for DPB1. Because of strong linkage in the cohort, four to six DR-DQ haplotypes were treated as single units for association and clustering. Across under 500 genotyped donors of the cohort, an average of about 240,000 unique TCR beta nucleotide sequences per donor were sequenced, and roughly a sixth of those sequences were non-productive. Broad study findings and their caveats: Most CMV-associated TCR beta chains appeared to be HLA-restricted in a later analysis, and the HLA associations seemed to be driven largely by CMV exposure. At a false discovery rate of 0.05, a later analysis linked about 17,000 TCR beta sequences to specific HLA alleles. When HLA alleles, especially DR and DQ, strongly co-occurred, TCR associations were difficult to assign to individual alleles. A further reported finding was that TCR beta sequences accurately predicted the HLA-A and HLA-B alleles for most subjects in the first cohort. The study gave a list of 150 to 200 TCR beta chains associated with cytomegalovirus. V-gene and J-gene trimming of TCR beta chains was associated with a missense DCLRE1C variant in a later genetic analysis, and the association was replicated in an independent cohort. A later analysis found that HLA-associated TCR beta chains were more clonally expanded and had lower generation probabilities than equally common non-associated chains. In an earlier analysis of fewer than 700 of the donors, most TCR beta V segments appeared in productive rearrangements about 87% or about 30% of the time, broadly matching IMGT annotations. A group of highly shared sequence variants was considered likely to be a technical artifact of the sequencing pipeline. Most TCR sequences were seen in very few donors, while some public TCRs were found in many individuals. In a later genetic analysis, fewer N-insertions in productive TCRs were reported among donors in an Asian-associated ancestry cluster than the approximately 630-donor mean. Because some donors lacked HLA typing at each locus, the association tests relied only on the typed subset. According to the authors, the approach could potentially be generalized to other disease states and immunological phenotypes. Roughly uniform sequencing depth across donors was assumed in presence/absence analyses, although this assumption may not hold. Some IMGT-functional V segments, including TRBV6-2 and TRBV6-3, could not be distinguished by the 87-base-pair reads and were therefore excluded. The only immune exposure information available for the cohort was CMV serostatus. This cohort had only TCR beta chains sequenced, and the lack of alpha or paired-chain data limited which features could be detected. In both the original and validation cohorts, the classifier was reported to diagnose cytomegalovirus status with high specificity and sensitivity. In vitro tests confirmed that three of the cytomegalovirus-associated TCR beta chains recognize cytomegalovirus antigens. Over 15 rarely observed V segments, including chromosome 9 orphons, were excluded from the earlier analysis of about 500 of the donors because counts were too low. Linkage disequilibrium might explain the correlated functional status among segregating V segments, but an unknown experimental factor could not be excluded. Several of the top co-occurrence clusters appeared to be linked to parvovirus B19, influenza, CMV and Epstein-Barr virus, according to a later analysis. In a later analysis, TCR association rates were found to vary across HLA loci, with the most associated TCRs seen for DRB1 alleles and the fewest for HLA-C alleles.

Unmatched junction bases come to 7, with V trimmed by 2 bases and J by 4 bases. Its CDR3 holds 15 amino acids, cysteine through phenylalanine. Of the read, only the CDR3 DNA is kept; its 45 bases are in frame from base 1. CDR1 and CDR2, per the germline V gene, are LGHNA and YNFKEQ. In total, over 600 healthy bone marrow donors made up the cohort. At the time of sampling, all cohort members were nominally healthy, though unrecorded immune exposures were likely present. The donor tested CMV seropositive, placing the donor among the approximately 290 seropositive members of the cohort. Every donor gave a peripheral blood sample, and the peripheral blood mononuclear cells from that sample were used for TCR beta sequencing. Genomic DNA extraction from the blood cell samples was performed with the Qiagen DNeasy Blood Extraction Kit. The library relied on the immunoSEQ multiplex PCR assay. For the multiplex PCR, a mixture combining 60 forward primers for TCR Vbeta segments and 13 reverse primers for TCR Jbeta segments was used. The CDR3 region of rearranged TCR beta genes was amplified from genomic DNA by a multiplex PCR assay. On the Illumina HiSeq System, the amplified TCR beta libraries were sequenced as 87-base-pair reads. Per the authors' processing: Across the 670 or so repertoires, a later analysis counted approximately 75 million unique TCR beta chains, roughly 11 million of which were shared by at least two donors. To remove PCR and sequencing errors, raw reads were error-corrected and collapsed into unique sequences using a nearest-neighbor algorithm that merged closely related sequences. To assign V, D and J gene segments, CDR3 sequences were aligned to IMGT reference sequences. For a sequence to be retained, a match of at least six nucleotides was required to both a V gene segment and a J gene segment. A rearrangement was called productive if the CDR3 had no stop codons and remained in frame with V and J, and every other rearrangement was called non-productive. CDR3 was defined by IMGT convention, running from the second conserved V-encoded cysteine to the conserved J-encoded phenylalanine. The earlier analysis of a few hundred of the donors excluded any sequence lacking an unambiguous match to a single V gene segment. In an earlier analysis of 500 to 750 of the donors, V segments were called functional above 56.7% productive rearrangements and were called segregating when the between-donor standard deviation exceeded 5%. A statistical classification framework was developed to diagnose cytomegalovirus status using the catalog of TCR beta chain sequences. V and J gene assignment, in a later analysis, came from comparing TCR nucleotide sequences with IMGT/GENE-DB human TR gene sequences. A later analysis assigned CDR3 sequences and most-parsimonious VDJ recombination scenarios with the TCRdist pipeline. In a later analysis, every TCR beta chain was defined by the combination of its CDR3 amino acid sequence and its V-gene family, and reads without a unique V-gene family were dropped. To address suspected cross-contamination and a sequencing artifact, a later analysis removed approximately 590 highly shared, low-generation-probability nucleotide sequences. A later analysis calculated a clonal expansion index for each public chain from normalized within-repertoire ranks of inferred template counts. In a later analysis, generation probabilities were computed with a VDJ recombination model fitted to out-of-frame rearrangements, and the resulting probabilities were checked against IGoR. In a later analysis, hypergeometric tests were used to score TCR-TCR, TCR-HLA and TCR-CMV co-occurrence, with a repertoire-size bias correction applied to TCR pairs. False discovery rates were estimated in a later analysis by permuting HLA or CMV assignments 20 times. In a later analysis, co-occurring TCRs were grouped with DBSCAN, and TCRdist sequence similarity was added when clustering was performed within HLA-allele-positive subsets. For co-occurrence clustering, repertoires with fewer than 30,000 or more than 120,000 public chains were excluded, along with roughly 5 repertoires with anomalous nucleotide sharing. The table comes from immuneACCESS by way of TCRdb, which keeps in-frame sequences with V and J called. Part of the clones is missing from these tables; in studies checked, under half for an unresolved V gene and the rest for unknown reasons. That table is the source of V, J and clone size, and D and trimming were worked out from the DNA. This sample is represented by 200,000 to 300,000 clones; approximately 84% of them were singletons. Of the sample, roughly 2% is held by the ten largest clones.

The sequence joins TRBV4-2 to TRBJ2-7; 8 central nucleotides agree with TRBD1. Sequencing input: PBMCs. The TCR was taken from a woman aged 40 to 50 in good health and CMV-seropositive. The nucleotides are TGTGCCAGCAGCCAAAGCAGGGGGCCGAGGTACGAGCAGTACTTC. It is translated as CASSQSRGPRYEQYF.